This T cell receptor beta chain derives from a study of STAT5B mutations in CD4+ large granular lymphocyte leukemia. Study-level background: The CDR3 'QG' motif was associated with a particular HLA allele among healthy donors. Study results and limitations: The CD4+ versus CD8+ T-LGLL clonality difference may reflect limited sample size. 8/27 top patient clones versus 2/35 control clones were TRBV06-family. Patient CD4-sorted repertoires looked more clonal than healthy CD4+ repertoires, even without putative leukemic clones.

The assay was immunoSEQ multiplex PCR, and TCRdb's table has in-frame clones only and misses some. The table lists approximately 33,000 clones, 65% to 70% of them singletons. This clone showed up just once. The antigen remains unidentified. The CDR3 extends over 12 amino acids. CDR1 and CDR2 (germline): MNHNY, SVGAGI (reference sequence). V lost 4 bases and J 4 bases, leaving 6 bases between the germline ends. This TCR came from a human donor in good health. The sequencing input was CD4+ T cells from blood buffy coats. The chain recombines TRBV6-6 with TRBJ2-3; D unresolved. The CDR3 nucleotides read TGTGCCAGCAGTTGGTCGGCAGATACGCAGTATTTT. Protein sequence: CASSWSADTQYF.